This T cell receptor (beta chain) was captured by sequencing in a study of metastatic and nonmetastatic thyroid tumors. Study at large: From malignant and benign thyroid patients, repertoires in blood and in tumor or nodule tissue were compared. Study conclusions and caveats: In blood and tumor, TCR beta diversity was reportedly significantly higher in malignant thyroid tumors than in benign nodules.

Germline V gene data show CDR1 as LNHDA and CDR2 as SQIVND (reference sequence). The CDR3 covers 13 residues. V was pared by 4 bases and J by 10 bases, with 3 bases of the junction left unmatched. As processed by the authors: Variation in CDR3 across clinicopathological groups served as the basis for constructing a distant-metastasis classifier in papillary thyroid cancer. Using MiXCR, TCRdb reanalyzed the PCR reads. The authors' filters were not applied to this entry. In the table there are 30,000 or so clones, around 32% of which are singletons. Every patient underwent thyroid surgery untreated. The sample holds many counts of this clone. Its target is not known.

The sample was blood. The TCR originated in a female donor with papillary thyroid cancer or a benign thyroid nodule (not recorded which). Some clones in this sample may be carry-over from other donors' samples. V is TRBV19 and J is TRBJ2-1, with TRBD1 matching 11 bases. The CDR3 nucleotides read TGTGCCAGTAGTAGGACAGGGGGCTTCGAGCAGTTCTTC. This codes for CASSRTGGFEQFF.